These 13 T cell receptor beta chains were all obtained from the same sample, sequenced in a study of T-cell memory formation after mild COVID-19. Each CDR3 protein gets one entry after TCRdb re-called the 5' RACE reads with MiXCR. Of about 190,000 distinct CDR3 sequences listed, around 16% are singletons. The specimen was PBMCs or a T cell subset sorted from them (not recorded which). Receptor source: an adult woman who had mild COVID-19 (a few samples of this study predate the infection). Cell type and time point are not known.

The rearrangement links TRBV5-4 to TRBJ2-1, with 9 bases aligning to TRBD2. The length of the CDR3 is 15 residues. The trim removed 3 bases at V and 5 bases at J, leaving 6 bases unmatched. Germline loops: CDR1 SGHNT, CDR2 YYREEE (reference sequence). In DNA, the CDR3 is TGTGCCAGCAGCTCGATAGCGGGAGCGGACAATGAGCAGTTCTTC. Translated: CASSSIAGADNEQFF. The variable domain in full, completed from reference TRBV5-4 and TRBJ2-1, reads ETGVTQSPTHLIKTRGQQVTLRCSSQSGHNTVSWYQQALGQGPQFIFQYYREEENGRGNFPPRFSGLQFPNYSSELNVNALELDDSALYLCASSSIAGADNEQFFGPGTRLTVL.

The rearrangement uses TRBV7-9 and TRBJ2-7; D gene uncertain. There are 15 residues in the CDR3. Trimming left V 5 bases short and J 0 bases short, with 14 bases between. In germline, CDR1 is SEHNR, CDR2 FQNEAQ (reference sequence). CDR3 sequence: CASSPSSLSSYEQYF. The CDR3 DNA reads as TGTGCCAGCAGCCCCTCTTCGTTGAGCTCCTACGAGCAGTACTTC.

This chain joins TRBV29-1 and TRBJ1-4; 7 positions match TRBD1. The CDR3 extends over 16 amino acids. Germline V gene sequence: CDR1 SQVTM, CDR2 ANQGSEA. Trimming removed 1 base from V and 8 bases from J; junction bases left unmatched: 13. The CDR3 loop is CSVEAGQLMRGEKLFF. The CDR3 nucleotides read TGCAGCGTTGAAGCGGGACAGCTAATGAGAGGGGAAAAACTGTTTTTT.

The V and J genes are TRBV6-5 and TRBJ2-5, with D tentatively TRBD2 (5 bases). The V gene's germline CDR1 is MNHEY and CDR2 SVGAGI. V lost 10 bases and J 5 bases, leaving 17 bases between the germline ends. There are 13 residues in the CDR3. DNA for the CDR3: TGTGCCACTTCGAGCTCTAGAGGGGAGACCCAGTACTTC. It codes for CATSSSRGETQYF.

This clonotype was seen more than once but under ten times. DNA for the CDR3: TGTGCCAGCAGTAAATCTGGGAGCTCCTACGAGCAGTACTTC. This translates into CASSKSGSSYEQYF. The V and J genes are TRBV12-3 or TRBV12-4 and TRBJ2-7, with D perhaps TRBD2 (5 bases). V lost 5 bases to trimming and J lost 0 bases, with 11 bases between them. The CDR3 is made up of 14 amino acids.

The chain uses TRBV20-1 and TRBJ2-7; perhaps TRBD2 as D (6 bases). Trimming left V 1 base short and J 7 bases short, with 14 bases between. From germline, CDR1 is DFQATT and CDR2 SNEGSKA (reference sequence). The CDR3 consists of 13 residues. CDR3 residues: CSARAALAGEQYF. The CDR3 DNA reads TGCAGTGCTAGAGCGGCACTAGCTGGTGAGCAGTACTTC.

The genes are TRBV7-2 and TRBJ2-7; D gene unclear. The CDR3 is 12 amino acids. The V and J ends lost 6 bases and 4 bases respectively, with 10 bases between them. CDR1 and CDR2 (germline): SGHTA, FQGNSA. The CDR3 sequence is CASSPRTYEQYF. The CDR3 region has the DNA TGTGCCAGCAGTCCTCGAACTTACGAGCAGTACTTC.

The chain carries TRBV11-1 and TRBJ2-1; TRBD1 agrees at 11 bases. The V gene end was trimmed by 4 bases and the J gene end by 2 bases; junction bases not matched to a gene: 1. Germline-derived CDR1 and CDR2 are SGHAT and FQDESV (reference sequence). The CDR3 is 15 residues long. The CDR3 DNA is TGTGCCAGCAGCTGGGGACAGGGGGCCTACAATGAGCAGTTCTTC. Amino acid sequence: CASSWGQGAYNEQFF.

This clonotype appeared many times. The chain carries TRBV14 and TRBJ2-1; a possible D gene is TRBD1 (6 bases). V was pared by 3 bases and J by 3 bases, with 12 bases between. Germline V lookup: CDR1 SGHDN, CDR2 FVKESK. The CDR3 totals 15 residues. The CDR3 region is CASSQAQGYYNEQFF. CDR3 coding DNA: TGTGCCAGCAGCCAGGCGCAGGGGTACTACAATGAGCAGTTCTTC.

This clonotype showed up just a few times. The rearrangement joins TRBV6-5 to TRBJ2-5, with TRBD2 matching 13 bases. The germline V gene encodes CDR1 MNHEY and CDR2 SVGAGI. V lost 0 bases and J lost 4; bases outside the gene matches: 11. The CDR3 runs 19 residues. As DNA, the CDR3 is TGTGCCAGCAGTTACTCACCTTTATCACTAGCGGGGGGGCTAGAGACCCAGTACTTC. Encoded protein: CASSYSPLSLAGGLETQYF.

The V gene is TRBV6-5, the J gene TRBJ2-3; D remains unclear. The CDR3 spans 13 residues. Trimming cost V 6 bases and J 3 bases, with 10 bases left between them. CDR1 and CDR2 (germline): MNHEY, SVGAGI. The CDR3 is CASRGIATDTQYF. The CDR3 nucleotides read TGTGCCAGCAGGGGGATAGCTACAGATACGCAGTATTTT.

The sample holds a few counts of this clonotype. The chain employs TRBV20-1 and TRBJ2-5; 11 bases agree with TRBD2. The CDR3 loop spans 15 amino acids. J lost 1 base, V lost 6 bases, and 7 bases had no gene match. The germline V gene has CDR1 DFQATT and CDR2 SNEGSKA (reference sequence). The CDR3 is CSAPTSGNFQETQYF. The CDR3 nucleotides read TGCAGTGCGCCGACTAGCGGGAACTTCCAAGAGACCCAGTACTTC.

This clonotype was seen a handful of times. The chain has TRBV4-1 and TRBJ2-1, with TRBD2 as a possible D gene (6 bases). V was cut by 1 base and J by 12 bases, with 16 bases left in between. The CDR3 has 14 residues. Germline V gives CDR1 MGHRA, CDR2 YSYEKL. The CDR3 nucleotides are TGCGCCAGCAGCCAAGCGGACGCCTTGGGAGGGCAGTTCTTC. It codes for CASSQADALGGQFF.